This T cell receptor beta chain emerged from a study of T cell responses to AZD1222 COVID-19 vaccine. Study-level results: The donors showed a predominance of white British ancestry and of females, with possible underestimation of clonal diversity. A reported finding is that nearly half of spike-specific TCRs target unmutated variant regions. Baseline serostatus was positive in only six AZD1222 recipients.

The length of the CDR3 is 14 residues. V shed 4 bases and J shed 8 bases, with 20 bases lying between them. CDR1 and CDR2 (germline): SQVTM, ANQGSEA. As concerns this clone: Its matching antigen is unknown.

Generated by immunoSEQ multiplex PCR, the TCRdb table keeps only in-frame clones and is missing some. The sample has over 150,000 clones, over 85% seen once. The chain has TRBV29-1 and TRBJ1-2; no firm D call. This TCR came from an adult in good health. Sequencing was performed on peripheral blood, taken on day 0 of AZD1222 vaccination. The CDR3 spells CSVGRGRGEEGYTF. CDR3 sequence (DNA): TGCAGCGTTGGACGCGGACGGGGAGAAGAAGGCTACACCTTC.